The 17 T cell receptor beta chains below all came from one sample that was sequenced in a study of regulatory T cells in long-lasting Graves disease. The TCR beta library used iRepertoire HTBI primers with Arm-PCR amplification of CDR3. TCRdb analysed the multiplex PCR reads with MiXCR anew, one entry per CDR3 protein. The data show about 470,000 distinct CDR3 sequences, under 25% seen once. Time point given: persistent/refractory GD, antithyroid drugs over 5 years with positive TRAb. RNA from PBMCs was the source of the TCR library. This sample comprised peripheral blood mononuclear cells (PBMCs), obtained when the disease was refractory, from a patient treated with antithyroid drugs. The receptors were sampled from a female donor with Graves disease.

This sequence joins TRBV4-3 and TRBJ2-6; D gene ambiguous. There are 15 residues in the CDR3. Germline loops: CDR1 LGHNA, CDR2 YSLEER. The ends were cut back, 1 base at V and 4 bases at J, with 8 bases in the middle. In nucleotides, the CDR3 is TGCGCCAGCAGCCAAGGACGAGAGGGGGCCAACGTCCTGACTTTC. Its translation: CASSQGREGANVLTF.

The table lists this clonotype with a few counts. J is TRBJ2-7 and V is TRBV3-1; the D gene is possibly TRBD1 (6 bases). Germline loops: CDR1 LGHDT, CDR2 YNNKEL (reference sequence). The CDR3 spans 14 residues. Trimming cost V 0 bases and J 3 bases, with 9 bases left between them. The CDR3 DNA follows: TGTGCCAGCAGCCAAGAACAGGGATACTACGAGCAGTACTTC. This encodes CASSQEQGYYEQYF.

A few counts support this clonotype. The chain employs TRBV12-3 or TRBV12-4 and TRBJ2-1; 9 bases line up with TRBD1. The CDR3 covers 17 residues. Trimming took 0 bases from V and 5 from J; bases not matched to a gene: 8. The CDR3 spells CASSLATRRTGDNEQFF. The CDR3 DNA sequence: TGTGCCAGCAGTTTAGCAACCCGTAGGACAGGGGACAATGAGCAGTTCTTC.

The genes are TRBV27 and TRBJ2-1, with a tentative D call TRBD2 (6 bases). CDR3 length equals 12 residues. Trimming shortened V by 8 bases and J by 8 bases, and 13 bases separated the two germline ends. Per germline, CDR1 MNHEY and CDR2 SMNVEV (reference sequence). In nucleotides, the CDR3 is TGTGCCAGCTGGGACTTTGGGGATGAGCAGTTCTTC. Translating it yields CASWDFGDEQFF.

In this sample, this clonotype turned up a few times. This chain uses TRBV20-1 with TRBJ2-5; possibly TRBD1 or TRBD2 for D (5 bases each). CDR3 length: 15 amino acids. Germline V lookup: CDR1 DFQATT, CDR2 SNEGSKA (reference sequence). The V and J ends lost 2 bases and 9 bases respectively, with 22 bases between them. The CDR3 DNA reads TGCAGTGCTAGACGTGCCCAACGGGACCCCGTCGCCCAGTACTTC. This codes for CSARRAQRDPVAQYF.

This clonotype was found a few times. The V and J genes are TRBV4-1 and TRBJ2-7; maybe TRBD1 (6 bases). The V and J ends lost 4 bases and 5 bases respectively, with 18 bases between them. This CDR3 region has 15 residues. Germline assignment: CDR1 MGHRA and CDR2 YSYEKL. The CDR3 DNA sequence: TGCGCCAGCAGCCTGACAGGCGGCCTTGATGACGAGCAGTACTTC. Its translation is CASSLTGGLDDEQYF.

In its sample, this clonotype was seen a few times. This chain uses TRBV6-1 with TRBJ2-7; D is possibly TRBD2 (5 bases). This CDR3 has 14 amino acids. Germline V gives CDR1 MNHNS, CDR2 SASEGT. The ends were cut back, 5 bases at V and 6 bases at J, with 17 bases in the middle. This CDR3 reads CASSRPGSWAEQYF. As DNA, the CDR3 is TGTGCCAGCAGTCGTCCGGGATCTTGGGCCGAGCAGTACTTC.

This clonotype came up once. The chain uses TRBV5-6 and TRBJ2-1; no clear D. V lost 3 bases to trimming and J lost 9 bases, with 10 bases between them. The CDR3 runs 12 residues. Germline CDR1 reads SGHDT; CDR2 reads YYEEEE. The CDR3 region has the DNA TGTGCCAGCAGCTGGCCTAGGAGTGAGCAGTTCTTC. Protein: CASSWPRSEQFF. The complete variable domain, with remaining parts taken from reference TRBV5-6 and TRBJ2-1, reads DAGVTQSPTHLIKTRGQQVTLRCSPKSGHDTVSWYQQALGQGPQFIFQYYEEEERQRGNFPDRFSGHQFPNYSSELNVNALLLGDSALYLCASSWPRSEQFFGPGTRLTVL.

This clonotype was observed a handful of times. The chain carries TRBV28 and TRBJ2-3; TRBD2 aligns across 8 bases. Germline V gene data show CDR1 as MDHEN and CDR2 as SYDVKM. Trimming cost V 6 bases and J 0 bases; bases outside gene matches: 8. The CDR3 covers 16 residues. CDR3: CASSFPLAGSTDTQYF. CDR3 nucleotides: TGTGCCAGCAGCTTCCCCCTAGCGGGTAGCACAGATACGCAGTATTTT.

This clonotype was seen ten or more times. The rearrangement links TRBV2 to TRBJ2-7; the D gene is possibly TRBD1 (6 bases). The CDR3 consists of 11 residues. Germline V lookup: CDR1 SNHLY, CDR2 FYNNEI. V lost 5 bases and J lost 6, with 8 bases in between. The CDR3 is CASSWTAEQYF. CDR3 nucleotide sequence: TGTGCCAGCAGTTGGACAGCCGAGCAGTACTTC.

This clonotype has only a few counts. This chain uses TRBV20-1 with TRBJ1-2; a possible D gene is TRBD1 (6 bases). Germline-derived CDR1 and CDR2 are DFQATT and SNEGSKA (reference sequence). Trimming removed 0 bases from V and 5 bases from J, with 13 bases in between. This CDR3 has 14 amino acids. The CDR3 DNA reads TGCAGTGCTAGAGATCAGGACAGTGTATATGGCTACACCTTC. As protein: CSARDQDSVYGYTF.

This rearrangement joins TRBV7-2 to TRBJ2-5, with D possibly being TRBD1 or TRBD2 (6 bases each). This CDR3 is built from 14 residues. Deletions cut 4 bases from V and 7 bases from J, with 16 bases between. Germline assignment: CDR1 SGHTA and CDR2 FQGNSA. The CDR3 sequence: CASSYPSGAGTQYF. As DNA, the CDR3 is TGTGCCAGCAGCTACCCCTCGGGGGCGGGGACCCAGTACTTC.

The sample holds many counts of this clonotype. CDR3 DNA: TGTGCCACCAGTGAAACGAGGGGCAAAGGCTACACCTTC. It is translated as CATSETRGKGYTF. The chain recombines TRBV24-1 with TRBJ1-2, with D possibly TRBD1 on 5 matching bases. The ends were cut back, 4 bases at V and 8 bases at J, with 13 bases in the middle. The CDR3 is 13 residues long. The V gene's germline CDR1 is KGHDR and CDR2 SFDVKD.

This clonotype was recorded at least ten times. The genes are TRBV30 and TRBJ1-5, with TRBD1 matching over 7 bases. The CDR3 runs to 15 residues. The V and J ends lost 0 bases and 2 bases, in that order; junction bases with no gene match: 4. Germline loops: CDR1 GTSNPN, CDR2 SVGIG (reference sequence). CDR3: CAWSVLGTGNQPQHF. In DNA, the CDR3 is TGTGCCTGGAGTGTGTTGGGGACAGGCAATCAGCCCCAGCATTTT.

This clonotype appeared a few times. This chain joins TRBV30 and TRBJ1-5, with D possibly TRBD1 on 6 matching bases. Looked up from germline, CDR1 is GTSNPN and CDR2 is SVGIG (reference sequence). With 3 bases removed from V and 2 bases from J, the gap between germline ends came to 8 bases. This CDR3 region has 13 residues. CDR3 residues: CAWSRGRNQPQHF. The CDR3 nucleotides read TGTGCCTGGAGCCGGGGGCGCAATCAGCCCCAGCATTTT.

A few counts support this clonotype. The rearrangement uses TRBV19 and TRBJ1-1; TRBD1 aligns across 9 bases. With V trimmed by 4 bases and J by 4 bases, 7 bases remained unmatched. Per germline, CDR1 LNHDA and CDR2 SQIVND (reference sequence). The CDR3 is 15 amino acids. The DNA for the CDR3 is TGTGCCAGTAGTACGACAGGGGGAGGTCGCACTGAAGCTTTCTTT. This codes for CASSTTGGGRTEAFF.

This clonotype was detected many times. The chain uses TRBV7-2 and TRBJ2-7, with D perhaps matching TRBD1 (5 bases). This CDR3 comprises 15 residues. CDR1 is SGHTA, CDR2 FQGNSA, per germline. The germline V and J ends were trimmed by 5 bases and 2 bases, with 16 bases remaining between them. For the CDR3, the DNA is TGTGCCAGCAGCCTTTCGACAGCAGTGGCCTACGAGCAGTACTTC. Amino acids: CASSLSTAVAYEQYF.